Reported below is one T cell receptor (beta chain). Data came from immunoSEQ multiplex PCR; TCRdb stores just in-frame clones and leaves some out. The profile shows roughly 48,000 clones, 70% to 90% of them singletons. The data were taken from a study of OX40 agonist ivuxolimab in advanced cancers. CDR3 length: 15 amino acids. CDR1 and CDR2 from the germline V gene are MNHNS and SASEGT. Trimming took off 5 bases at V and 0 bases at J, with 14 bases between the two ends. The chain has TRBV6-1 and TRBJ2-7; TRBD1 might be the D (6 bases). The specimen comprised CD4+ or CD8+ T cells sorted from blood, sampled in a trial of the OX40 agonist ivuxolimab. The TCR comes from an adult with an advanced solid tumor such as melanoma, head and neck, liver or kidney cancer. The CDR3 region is CASSRGAGDSYEQYF. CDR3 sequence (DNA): TGTGCCAGCAGTCGAGGGGCAGGGGACTCCTACGAGCAGTACTTC.